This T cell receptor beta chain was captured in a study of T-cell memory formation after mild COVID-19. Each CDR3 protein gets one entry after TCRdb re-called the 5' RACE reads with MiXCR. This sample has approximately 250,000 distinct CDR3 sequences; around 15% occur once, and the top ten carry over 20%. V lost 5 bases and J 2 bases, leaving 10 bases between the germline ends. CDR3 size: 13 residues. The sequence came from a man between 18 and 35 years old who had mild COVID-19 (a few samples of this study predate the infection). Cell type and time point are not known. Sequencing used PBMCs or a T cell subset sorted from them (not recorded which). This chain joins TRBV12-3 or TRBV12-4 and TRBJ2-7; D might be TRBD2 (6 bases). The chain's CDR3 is CASSEGGPYEQYF. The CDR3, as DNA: TGTGCCAGCAGTGAGGGAGGCCCCTACGAGCAGTACTTC.